A single sample gave rise to the 9 T cell receptor beta chains below, sequenced in a study of OX40 agonist ivuxolimab in advanced cancers. The protocol was immunoSEQ multiplex PCR, while the TCRdb copy is restricted to in-frame clones and leaves out a portion. This table holds fewer than 85,000 clones, around nine tenths found once. This specimen was CD4+ or CD8+ T cells sorted from blood, taken in a trial of the OX40 agonist ivuxolimab. These receptor sequences come from an adult with an advanced solid tumor such as melanoma, head and neck, liver or kidney cancer.

The V and J genes are TRBV19 and TRBJ1-5; the D gene is possibly TRBD1 (5 bases). The germline gives CDR1 LNHDA, CDR2 SQIVND (reference sequence). The CDR3 length is 14 residues. Trimming cost V 3 bases and J 2 bases, with 8 bases left between them. The CDR3 nucleotides are TGTGCCAGTAGTATCAGGGCCGGCAATCAGCCCCAGCATTTT. As protein: CASSIRAGNQPQHF.

The sample holds a few counts of this clone. The chain carries TRBV7-9 and TRBJ1-4, with unresolved D. Per the germline V gene, CDR1 is SEHNR and CDR2 is FQNEAQ (reference sequence). The CDR3 has 15 amino acids. V was clipped by 2 bases and J by 7 bases, with 14 bases between them. CDR3 residues: CASSLPSGFGEKLFF. DNA of the CDR3: TGTGCCAGCAGCTTACCGTCAGGCTTTGGTGAAAAACTGTTTTTT.

The V and J genes are TRBV5-4 and TRBJ1-1; D is possibly TRBD1 (6 bases). Trimming shortened V by 1 base and J by 1 base, and 14 bases separated the two germline ends. This CDR3 region has 16 residues. CDR1 and CDR2 (germline): SGHNT, YYREEE (reference sequence). The CDR3 region is CASSLKVGGPNTEAFF. The CDR3 nucleotides are TGTGCCAGCAGCTTGAAAGTCGGGGGCCCGAACACTGAAGCTTTCTTT.

This clone was recorded a few times. For the CDR3, the DNA is TGTGCCAGCTCACCCCCCAGTGGACAGGGCGATACTGAAGCTTTCTTT. It encodes CASSPPSGQGDTEAFF. The rearrangement links TRBV18 to TRBJ1-1; TRBD1 matches at 8 bases. The length of the CDR3 is 16 residues. Per the germline V gene, CDR1 is KGHSH and CDR2 is LQKENI. V dropped 3 bases and J dropped 5; count of bases not matched to a gene: 11.

V gene TRBV4-3 combines with J gene TRBJ1-3; no clear D. Per germline, CDR1 LGHNA and CDR2 YSLEER. V was trimmed by 0 bases and J by 4 bases, leaving 13 bases between them. This CDR3 comprises 16 residues. DNA of the CDR3: TGCGCCAGCAGCCAAGATCATGAAGCACACGGAAACACCATATATTTT. Protein product: CASSQDHEAHGNTIYF.

The chain combines TRBV6-1 with TRBJ2-3, with D unclear. The CDR3 runs 15 residues. The germline gives CDR1 MNHNS, CDR2 SASEGT. Trimming left V 0 bases short and J 0 bases short, with 7 bases between. CDR3 DNA sequence: TGTGCCAGCAGTGAAGCCCCGTTTAGCACAGATACGCAGTATTTT. Translating gives CASSEAPFSTDTQYF.

This clone was observed a few times. The chain links TRBV5-4 to TRBJ1-6; 9 positions agree with TRBD1. In germline, CDR1 is SGHNT, CDR2 YYREEE (reference sequence). J gave up 10 bases and V 2 bases, and 7 bases lay outside the gene matches. The CDR3 runs 15 residues. CDR3 amino acids: CASSLGDRDGSPLHF. CDR3 coding DNA: TGTGCCAGCAGCTTAGGGGACAGGGACGGATCACCCCTCCACTTT.

The chain has TRBV28 and TRBJ2-5, with TRBD2 identical over 13 bases. CDR3 length: 16 residues. Germline CDR1 is MDHEN and CDR2 is SYDVKM. The V gene end was trimmed by 5 bases and the J gene end by 5 bases; junction bases not matched to a gene: 8. The CDR3 region is CASSLGLAGDRETQYF. In DNA form, the CDR3 reads TGTGCCAGCAGTCTCGGACTAGCGGGAGATCGGGAGACCCAGTACTTC.

CDR3 sequence reads: CASSPLAVSSRPAARELFF. CDR3 DNA sequence: TGTGCCAGCTCACCCCTAGCCGTATCATCCCGCCCGGCTGCCCGGGAGCTGTTTTTT. This chain uses TRBV18 with TRBJ2-2, with D perhaps TRBD2 (5 bases). The CDR3 spans 19 residues. V shed 3 bases and J shed 9 bases, with 29 bases lying between them. Per the germline V gene, CDR1 is KGHSH and CDR2 is LQKENI. The full variable domain, completed using reference TRBV18 and TRBJ2-2, is NAGVMQNPRHLVRRRGQEARLRCSPMKGHSHVYWYRQLPEEGLKFMVYLQKENIIDESGMPKERFSAEFPKEGPSILRIQQVVRGDSAAYFCASSPLAVSSRPAARELFFGEGSRLTVL.